These T cell receptor beta chains were read from a single sample in a study of blood T cell repertoires in COVID-19. The protocol was immunoSEQ multiplex PCR, while the TCRdb copy is restricted to in-frame clones and leaves out a portion. The sample has about 240,000 clones, around 90% seen once; the top ten hold approximately 7.9%. The sample taken for sequencing was peripheral blood. Receptors originate from a man in his 60s who had recovered from COVID-19. CDR3s include the opening cysteine and the closing phenylalanine or tryptophan. Fields, in order: J gene, V gene, clone size, D gene, CDR3 DNA, CDR3 protein. A D gene is named only where the DNA matches it firmly. Clone size is stated in some rows and not others, as once, few, many or a class when expanded.

J: TRBJ2-1; V: TRBV19; size: few; D: TRBD1; DNA: TGTGCCAGTAGTCCGGACAGGGCTGGTAGCGGCTGGAATGAGCAGTTCTTC; CDR3: CASSPDRAGSGWNEQFF
J: TRBJ2-3; V: TRBV9; size: .; D: .; DNA: TGTGCCAGCAGCTTGGCTAGCACAGATACGCAGTATTTT; CDR3: CASSLASTDTQYF
J: TRBJ1-6; V: TRBV5-6; size: .; D: .; DNA: TGTGCCAGCAACCTGGGACTGTATAATTCACCCCTCCACTTT; CDR3: CASNLGLYNSPLHF
J: TRBJ1-1; V: TRBV5-1; size: .; D: .; DNA: TGCGCCAGCAGACGTGGGCAGACCCTGGACACTGAAGCTTTCTTT; CDR3: CASRRGQTLDTEAFF
J: TRBJ2-3; V: TRBV24-1; size: once; D: TRBD1; DNA: TGTGCCACCAGTGAAGGGGACAGGGGAACAGATACGCAGTATTTT; CDR3: CATSEGDRGTDTQYF
J: TRBJ1-2; V: TRBV28; size: .; D: TRBD1; DNA: TGTGCCAGCAAAGGGACAGGGTTTGGTGGCTACACCTTC; CDR3: CASKGTGFGGYTF
J: TRBJ1-1; V: TRBV30; size: .; D: .; DNA: TGTGCCTGGAGCCAGGTTAACACTGAAGCTTTCTTT; CDR3: CAWSQVNTEAFF
J: TRBJ2-7; V: TRBV13; size: .; D: TRBD1; DNA: TGTGCCAGCAGCTACCCCGGGACAGGGGTTGAGCAGTACTTC; CDR3: CASSYPGTGVEQYF
J: TRBJ2-3; V: TRBV28; size: .; D: TRBD2; DNA: TGTGCCAGCGGGCGACTAGCGGGGGGCTCAGATACGCAGTATTTT; CDR3: CASGRLAGGSDTQYF
J: TRBJ2-7; V: TRBV6-5; size: .; D: TRBD1; DNA: TGTGCCAGCAGCCTCTCCGGGACAGGACTTTACGAGCAGTACTTC; CDR3: CASSLSGTGLYEQYF
J: TRBJ1-4; V: TRBV3-1/TRBV3-2; size: .; D: TRBD1; DNA: TGTGCCAGCAGCCAGACCGACAGGGGACATCATGAAAAACTGTTTTTT; CDR3: CASSQTDRGHHEKLFF
J: TRBJ1-1; V: TRBV2; size: .; D: TRBD1; DNA: TGTGCCAGCACCGCGGACAGGGATCGAGCTTTCTTT; CDR3: CASTADRDRAFF
J: TRBJ1-2; V: TRBV30; size: .; D: .; DNA: TGTGCCTGGGGAAGGCTAGGGGGAAGCTATGGCTACACCTTC; CDR3: CAWGRLGGSYGYTF
J: TRBJ1-3; V: TRBV5-6; size: .; D: .; DNA: TGTGCCAGCAGCTTTTATGGGCGAAACACCATATATTTT; CDR3: CASSFYGRNTIYF
J: TRBJ2-1; V: TRBV5-1; size: .; D: .; DNA: TGCGCCAGCGGGGGCTATTCCAATGAGCAGTTCTTC; CDR3: CASGGYSNEQFF
J: TRBJ2-1; V: TRBV5-4; size: .; D: .; DNA: TGTGCCAGCAGTTTGGGACGGGGTGAGCAGTTCTTC; CDR3: CASSLGRGEQFF
J: TRBJ1-5; V: TRBV5-6; size: .; D: .; DNA: TGTGCCAGCAGCGCTGCGGACAGTCCAGGGCCCCAGCATTTT; CDR3: CASSAADSPGPQHF
J: TRBJ2-3; V: TRBV3-1/TRBV3-2; size: .; D: TRBD2; DNA: TGTGCCAGCAGCCAAGACCCGAGCGGGGGGGCGAAAGATACGCAGTATTTT; CDR3: CASSQDPSGGAKDTQYF
J: TRBJ2-2; V: TRBV7-9; size: once; D: .; DNA: TGTGCCAGCAGGTTTAGGAGAACCGGGGAGCTGTTTTTT; CDR3: CASRFRRTGELFF
J: TRBJ1-6; V: TRBV5-1; size: .; D: .; DNA: TGCGCCAGCAGCCTGGGGGAGGGAAGGACCCTCCACTTT; CDR3: CASSLGEGRTLHF
J: TRBJ1-4; V: TRBV5-1; size: .; D: .; DNA: TGCGCCAGCAGCCGGGGGAACGGCTTCGATGAAAAACTGTTTTTT; CDR3: CASSRGNGFDEKLFF
J: TRBJ1-5; V: TRBV28; size: .; D: .; DNA: TGTGCCAGCAGTTCTCCCCCAGGTCAGCCCCAGCATTTT; CDR3: CASSSPPGQPQHF
J: TRBJ2-1; V: TRBV6-1; size: .; D: .; DNA: TGTGCCAGCAGTGGTTATACCGGGTCGAGCTCCTACAATGAGCAGTTCTTC; CDR3: CASSGYTGSSSYNEQFF
J: TRBJ1-4; V: TRBV6-1; size: .; D: .; DNA: TGTGCCAGCAGTGAAGCGGGGGGAAAGGTTCGAAAACTGTTTTTT; CDR3: CASSEAGGKVRKLFF
J: TRBJ2-1; V: TRBV5-1; size: once; D: TRBD2; DNA: TGCGCCAGCAGCCACGGGGAGGGTCGGGAGCAGTTCTTC; CDR3: CASSHGEGREQFF
J: TRBJ2-1; V: TRBV1; size: .; D: .; DNA: TGCACCAGCAGCCAAGAGGGGGCCCCAGGGGACTACAATGAGCAGTTCTTC; CDR3: CTSSQEGAPGDYNEQFF
J: TRBJ2-7; V: TRBV18; size: once; D: TRBD1; DNA: TGTGCCAGCTCACCATTGGGGACAGCAGATTACGAGCAGTACTTC; CDR3: CASSPLGTADYEQYF
J: TRBJ1-2; V: TRBV20-1; size: .; D: .; DNA: TGCAGTGCTAGTGACCAGGGCCCCTATGGCTACACCTTC; CDR3: CSASDQGPYGYTF
J: TRBJ1-2; V: TRBV6-5; size: .; D: .; DNA: TGTGCCAGCACGCAGGGCCAAGGCTACACCTTC; CDR3: CASTQGQGYTF
J: TRBJ1-1; V: TRBV18; size: .; D: .; DNA: TGTGCCAGCTCACCATTCGGACAGAACGCTATGAACACTGAAGCTTTCTTT; CDR3: CASSPFGQNAMNTEAFF
J: TRBJ1-5; V: TRBV19; size: .; D: .; DNA: TGTGCCAGCCGGATAGGATTCCGTGAAGCTGGAGGGTCGCGCAATCAGCCCCAGCATTTT; CDR3: CASRIGFREAGGSRNQPQHF
J: TRBJ2-1; V: TRBV10-3; size: .; D: TRBD2; DNA: TGTGCCATCAGTCCGACTAGCGGGGGGGCAGAGGGGCAGTTCTTC; CDR3: CAISPTSGGAEGQFF
J: TRBJ1-4; V: TRBV18; size: .; D: .; DNA: TGTGCCAGCTCGCACAAGAATGAAAAACTGTTTTTT; CDR3: CASSHKNEKLFF
J: TRBJ1-4; V: TRBV2; size: .; D: .; DNA: TGTGCCAGCATGCGGCAGACTAATGAAAAACTGTTTTTT; CDR3: CASMRQTNEKLFF
J: TRBJ2-5; V: TRBV18; size: .; D: .; DNA: TGTGCCAGCTCACTCTATCTCAGGGGGACTCAAGAGACCCAGTACTTC; CDR3: CASSLYLRGTQETQYF
J: TRBJ2-5; V: TRBV5-1; size: once; D: .; DNA: TGCGCCAGCAGCAATCCCCCGGAGGAGACCCAGTACTTC; CDR3: CASSNPPEETQYF
J: TRBJ2-4; V: TRBV5-6; size: .; D: .; DNA: TGTGCCAGCAGCTTGTTCGGGATGTGGGCCAAAAACATTCAGTACTTC; CDR3: CASSLFGMWAKNIQYF
J: TRBJ2-7; V: TRBV30; size: .; D: TRBD1; DNA: TGTGCCTGGAGTGGTAGGACAGGTCTTGGGTCATACTACGAGCAGTACTTC; CDR3: CAWSGRTGLGSYYEQYF
J: TRBJ2-3; V: TRBV11-2; size: .; D: .; DNA: TGTGCCAGCAGCTCGACAGATACGCAGTATTTT; CDR3: CASSSTDTQYF
J: TRBJ2-2; V: TRBV30; size: .; D: .; DNA: TGTGCCTGGAGTGTACAGGTGAACACCGGGGAGCTGTTTTTT; CDR3: CAWSVQVNTGELFF